A selection of T cell receptor beta chains follows, all from one sample in a study of T cells in Graves' hyperthyroidism and ophthalmopathy. TCRdb used MiXCR to reprocess the multiplex PCR reads, holding one entry per CDR3 protein. The repertoire holds roughly 360,000 distinct CDR3 sequences, approximately 15% seen once, with more than 20% in the top ten. The sequencing sample was made of blood. These receptors were obtained from a man aged 25-40 years with Graves' hyperthyroidism that later progressed to Graves' ophthalmopathy. The CDR3 runs from the conserved cysteine through the conserved F or W. D genes are given only for firm matches. Clone sizes are given selectively: once, few, many, or a class where the clone is expanded.

TRBV27	many	TRBD2	14	TRBJ2-5	TGTGCCAGCAGTGCAGCGGGGGGGCGGGAGACCCAGTACTTC	CASSAAGGRETQYF
TRBV30	few	.	14	TRBJ1-6	TGTGCCTGGAGTACTAGCTCCTATAATTCACCCCTCCACTTT	CAWSTSSYNSPLHF
TRBV28	.	TRBD2	16	TRBJ2-3	TGTGCCAGCAGTTTAGCTCAGAGCGGGAGCCCAGATACGCAGTATTTT	CASSLAQSGSPDTQYF
TRBV29-1	.	.	13	TRBJ1-1	TGCGCAGGCGACTGGACCCAGAACACTGAAGCTTTCTTT	CAGDWTQNTEAFF
TRBV7-9	few	.	16	TRBJ1-1	TGTGCCAGCAGCTCCCGTGACAGGTTAAACGGTCTTGAAGCTTTCTTT	CASSSRDRLNGLEAFF
TRBV28	many	TRBD1	13	TRBJ2-7	TGTGCCAGCAGGCAACAGGGGGCTTCCGAGCAGTACTTC	CASRQQGASEQYF
TRBV19	.	TRBD1	15	TRBJ2-2	TGTGCCAGTACCCTACAGGGGATGAACACCGGGGAGCTGTTTTTT	CASTLQGMNTGELFF
TRBV9	many	.	12	TRBJ1-2	TGTGCCAGCAGCCCCGGGGGGGGTGGCTACACCTTC	CASSPGGGGYTF
TRBV20-1	many	.	14	TRBJ1-6	TGCAGTGCTAGCGCGTTCTCCTATAATTCACCCCTCCACTTT	CSASAFSYNSPLHF
TRBV6-5	many	TRBD1	16	TRBJ2-1	TGTGCCAGCAGTTACCTCCCGACCGGGACAGTAAATGAGCAGTTCTTC	CASSYLPTGTVNEQFF
TRBV28	many	.	14	TRBJ1-2	TGTGCCAGCACTTTATACGCAGGAATGTATGGCTACACCTTC	CASTLYAGMYGYTF
TRBV6-2/TRBV6-3	.	TRBD1	14	TRBJ2-4	TGTGCCAGCAGTGTCAGACAGGGTAAAAACATTCAGTACTTC	CASSVRQGKNIQYF
TRBV11-3	.	.	14	TRBJ2-7	TGTGCCAGCAGCTTAGAGGGGCCAGGGTACGAGCAGTACTTC	CASSLEGPGYEQYF
TRBV6-1	many	.	19	TRBJ1-1	TGTGCCAGCAGTGAAGCGAGGGGGATCCGGGCTCAATTTAACACTGAAGCTTTCTTT	CASSEARGIRAQFNTEAFF
TRBV7-3	many	.	15	TRBJ1-5	TGTGCCAGCAGCTTAAAGGGGGGGGGGGATCAGCCCCAGCATTTT	CASSLKGGGDQPQHF
TRBV11-2	many	TRBD2	16	TRBJ2-5	TGTGCCAGCAGCTTAGAGGCGGGGGGGACCCAAGAGACCCAGTACTTC	CASSLEAGGTQETQYF
TRBV18	many	.	13	TRBJ2-7	TGTGCCAGCTCACCGGGGGAGATCTACGAGCAGTACTTC	CASSPGEIYEQYF
TRBV9	many	.	12	TRBJ1-2	TGTGCCAGCAGCACCAGGGGCTATGGCTACACCTTC	CASSTRGYGYTF
TRBV5-1	many	.	13	TRBJ1-1	TGTGCCAGCTCATCGGGACAAAACACTGAAGCTTTCTTT	CASSSGQNTEAFF
TRBV29-1	.	.	13	TRBJ2-7	TGCAGCGTTGAGAATAGGGATTCTTACGAGCAGTACTTC	CSVENRDSYEQYF
TRBV7-6	many	.	15	TRBJ1-2	TGTGCCAGCAGCTTAGTATCATCAACCAGATATGGCTACACCTTC	CASSLVSSTRYGYTF
TRBV3-1	many	TRBD2	13	TRBJ2-7	TGTGCCAGCCAGGGACTAGGTGCCTACGAGCAGTACTTC	CASQGLGAYEQYF
TRBV6-1	.	TRBD1	11	TRBJ2-7	TGTGCCAGCACCAGGGGGCCCGAGCAGTACTTC	CASTRGPEQYF
TRBV6-1	many	TRBD2	16	TRBJ2-1	TGTGCCAGCAGTGAAGCCGCGGGACTAGTCATCAATGAGCAGTTCTTC	CASSEAAGLVINEQFF
TRBV29-1	few	.	13	TRBJ2-1	TGCAGCGTTGGAGGGGACCAATACAATGAGCAGTTCTTC	CSVGGDQYNEQFF
TRBV18	few	.	15	TRBJ1-1	TGTGCCAGCTCTCCCCGGCCAGGGCAGGCCACTGAAGCTTTCTTT	CASSPRPGQATEAFF
TRBV5-1	few	.	15	TRBJ1-2	TGCGCCAGCAGCTTGGCCGGCAGGGAAAACTATGGCTACACCTTC	CASSLAGRENYGYTF
TRBV29-1	.	TRBD2	14	TRBJ2-7	TGCAGCATCATTCAAGGACTAGCGGGGAGGGAGCAGTACTTC	CSIIQGLAGREQYF
TRBV6-1	.	.	13	TRBJ1-4	TGTGCCAGCACCATCGACAGGCAAGAAAAACTGTTTTTT	CASTIDRQEKLFF
TRBV11-3	few	.	16	TRBJ2-7	TGTGCCAGCAGCTTAGCTCATCGACGGGGATACTACGAGCAGTACTTC	CASSLAHRRGYYEQYF
TRBV6-4	.	.	15	TRBJ1-4	TGTGCCAGCAGTGAGTTGGCTGGCCCTAATGAAAAACTGTTTTTT	CASSELAGPNEKLFF
TRBV30	.	.	12	TRBJ1-2	TGTGCCTGGAGTCGGGGCCCCTATGGCTACACCTTC	CAWSRGPYGYTF
TRBV20-1	many	TRBD1	14	TRBJ1-6	TGCAGTGCTCAACCAACCCAGGGGGCCCCACCCCTCCACTTT	CSAQPTQGAPPLHF